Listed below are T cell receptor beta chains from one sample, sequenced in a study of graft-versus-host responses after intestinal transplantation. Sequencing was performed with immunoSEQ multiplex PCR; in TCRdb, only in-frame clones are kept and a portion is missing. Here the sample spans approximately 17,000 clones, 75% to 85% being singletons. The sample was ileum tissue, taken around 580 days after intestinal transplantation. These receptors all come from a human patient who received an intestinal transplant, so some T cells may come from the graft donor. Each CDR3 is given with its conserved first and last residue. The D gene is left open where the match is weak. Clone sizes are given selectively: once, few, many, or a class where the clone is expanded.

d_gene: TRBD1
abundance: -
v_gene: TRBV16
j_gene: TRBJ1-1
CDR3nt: TGTGCCAGCAGCCGGGACAGGGATTTGAACACTGAAGCTTTCTTT
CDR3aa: CASSRDRDLNTEAFF

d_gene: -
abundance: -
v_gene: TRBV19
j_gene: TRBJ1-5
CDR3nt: TGTGCCAGTAGTATGGGCGGATATAGCAATCAGCCCCAGCATTTT
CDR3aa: CASSMGGYSNQPQHF

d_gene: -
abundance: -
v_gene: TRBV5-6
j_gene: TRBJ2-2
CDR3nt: TGTGCCAGCAGCTACCCCGGGATCTCGAACACCGGGGAGCTGTTTTTT
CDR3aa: CASSYPGISNTGELFF

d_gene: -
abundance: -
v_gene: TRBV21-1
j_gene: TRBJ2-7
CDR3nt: TGTGCCAACCCTAAGGGAGGAGGGACACCCTACGAGCAGTACTTC
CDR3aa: CANPKGGGTPYEQYF

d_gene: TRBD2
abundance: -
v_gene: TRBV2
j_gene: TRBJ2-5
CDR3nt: TGTGCCAGCAGCGACGGGGTGACTAGCCTCCAAGAGACCCAGTACTTC
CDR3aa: CASSDGVTSLQETQYF

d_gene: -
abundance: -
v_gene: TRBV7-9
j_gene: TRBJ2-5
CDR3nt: TGTGCCAGCAGCTCCGCAAAAGAAGGGTGGGATAAAGAGACCCAGTACTTC
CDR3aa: CASSSAKEGWDKETQYF

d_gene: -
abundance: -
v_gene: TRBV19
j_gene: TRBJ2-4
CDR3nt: TGTGCCAGTAGTATAGGGGCAACGAGCCAGAAAAACATTCAGTACTTC
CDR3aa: CASSIGATSQKNIQYF

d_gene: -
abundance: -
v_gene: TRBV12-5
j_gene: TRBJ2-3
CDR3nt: TGTGCTAGTGGTTTGCCCTCCACTACGGGGGCTCCAGATACGCAGTATTTT
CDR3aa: CASGLPSTTGAPDTQYF

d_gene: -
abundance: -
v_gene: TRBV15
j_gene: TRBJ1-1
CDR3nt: TGTGCCACCAGATCGGGCGCAGGCGGACCCCCGAACACTGAAGCTTTCTTT
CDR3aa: CATRSGAGGPPNTEAFF

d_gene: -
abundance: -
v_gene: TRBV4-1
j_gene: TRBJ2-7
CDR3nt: TGCGCCAGCAGCCAAGTTAGTTCAGGGGTCCTCTCCTACGAGCAGTACTTC
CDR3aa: CASSQVSSGVLSYEQYF

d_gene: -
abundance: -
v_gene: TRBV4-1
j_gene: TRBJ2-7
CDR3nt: TGCGCCAGCAGCCAAGACAGGAAAAGCTCCTACGAGCAGTACTTC
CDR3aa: CASSQDRKSSYEQYF

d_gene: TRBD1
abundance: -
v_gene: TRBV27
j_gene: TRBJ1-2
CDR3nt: TGTGCCAGCAGTTTAGCCAGGGGGGAGCGCTATGGCTACACCTTC
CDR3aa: CASSLARGERYGYTF

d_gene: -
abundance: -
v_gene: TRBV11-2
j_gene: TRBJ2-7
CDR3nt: TGTGCCAGCAGCTTAGACAACCGGTCCCGCTACGAGCAGTACTTC
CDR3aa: CASSLDNRSRYEQYF

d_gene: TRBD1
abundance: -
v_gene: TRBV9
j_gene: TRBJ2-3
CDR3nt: TGTGCCAGCAGCTACCTGGGACAGCCCACAGATACGCAGTATTTT
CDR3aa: CASSYLGQPTDTQYF

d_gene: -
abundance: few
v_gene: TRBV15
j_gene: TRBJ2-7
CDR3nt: TGTGCCACCAGCAGAGATCCGGGACCCTACGAGCAGTACTTC
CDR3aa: CATSRDPGPYEQYF

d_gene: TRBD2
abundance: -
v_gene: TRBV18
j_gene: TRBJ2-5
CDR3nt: TGTGCCAGCTCACCTCCCAGCGGGGGGGCCGGAGAGACCCAGTACTTC
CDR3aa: CASSPPSGGAGETQYF

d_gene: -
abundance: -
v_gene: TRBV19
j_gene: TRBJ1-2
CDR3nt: TGTGCCAGTAGAACACCCCAGGGTAACTATGGCTACACCTTC
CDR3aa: CASRTPQGNYGYTF

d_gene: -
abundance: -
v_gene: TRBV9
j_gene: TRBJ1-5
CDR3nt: TGTGCCAGCAGCGGGGGACATCTTTATAGCAATCAGCCCCAGCATTTT
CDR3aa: CASSGGHLYSNQPQHF

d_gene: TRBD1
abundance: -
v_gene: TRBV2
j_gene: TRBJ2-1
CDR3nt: TGTGCACAGCACCGGGACAGGGGGAAAGGCAATGAGCAGTTCTTC
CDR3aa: CAQHRDRGKGNEQFF

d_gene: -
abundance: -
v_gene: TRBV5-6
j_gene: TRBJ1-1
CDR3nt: TGTGCCAGCAGCTTAGGTGGGTCCTACACTGAAGCTTTCTTT
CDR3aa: CASSLGGSYTEAFF

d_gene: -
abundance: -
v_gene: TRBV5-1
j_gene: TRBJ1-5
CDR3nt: TGCGCCAGCAGCTTGGATGGGAACCAGCAAGGGGCCCAGCATTTT
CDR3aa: CASSLDGNQQGAQHF

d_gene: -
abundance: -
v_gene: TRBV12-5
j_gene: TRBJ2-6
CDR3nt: TGTGCTAGTGGTTTGGGCAGGATCTCTGGGGCCAACGTCCTGACTTTC
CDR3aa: CASGLGRISGANVLTF

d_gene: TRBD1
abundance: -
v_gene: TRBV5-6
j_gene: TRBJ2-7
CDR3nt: TGTGCCAGCAGCTTTGAGAGGGGACAGATCTCCTACGAGCAGTACTTC
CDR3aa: CASSFERGQISYEQYF

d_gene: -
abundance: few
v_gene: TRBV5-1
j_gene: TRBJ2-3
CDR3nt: TGCGCCAGCACCATAGGCAGCACAGATACGCAGTATTTT
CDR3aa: CASTIGSTDTQYF

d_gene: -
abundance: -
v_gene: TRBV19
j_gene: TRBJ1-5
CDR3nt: TGTGCCAGTACTTCCCCAGGGAGACCGTATCAGCCCCAGCATTTT
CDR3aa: CASTSPGRPYQPQHF

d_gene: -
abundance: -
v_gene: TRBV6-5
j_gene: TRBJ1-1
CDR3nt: TGTGCCAGCAGTTACTCCAGGGGAGGGTACACTGAAGCTTTCTTT
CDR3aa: CASSYSRGGYTEAFF